This T cell receptor (beta chain) was observed in a study of Ad26.COV2.S vaccination and SARS-CoV-2 variants. Whole-study results and caveats: People who got the vaccine had more spike-specific TCR breadth than people who got placebo.

V lost 3 bases and J lost 5, with 13 bases in between. This CDR3 contains 14 residues. Germline values: CDR1 KGHSH, CDR2 LQKENI. Produced via immunoSEQ multiplex PCR; TCRdb's table is partial and in-frame only. The sample consists of nearly 400,000 clones, around 91% of them appearing once. About this clone itself: Its antigen is still unknown.

Treatment denoted: roughly 18 received Ad26.COV2.S at low or high dose, single or two shots; 5 received placebo; per-sample allocation not given. Day 63 after the first injection of vaccine or placebo was the sampling time. Wuhan-strain SARS-CoV-2 spike was expressed by the Ad26 vector that made up the vaccine. The origin of this receptor is a person aged 18-65 years who received the Ad26.COV2.S COVID-19 vaccine or a placebo. The sample in question was peripheral blood, obtained in a trial of Ad26.COV2.S vaccine versus placebo. The chain joins TRBV18 to TRBJ2-5; D is unresolved. The CDR3 DNA is TGTGCCAGCTCACCGTTAAGTAGCTCGGAGACCCAGTACTTC. Protein sequence: CASSPLSSSETQYF. The full variable domain, with the rest looked up from reference TRBV18 and TRBJ2-5, is NAGVMQNPRHLVRRRGQEARLRCSPMKGHSHVYWYRQLPEEGLKFMVYLQKENIIDESGMPKERFSAEFPKEGPSILRIQQVVRGDSAAYFCASSPLSSSETQYFGPGTRLLVL.